This TCR beta chain was profiled in a study of blood T cell repertoires in COVID-19. Overall study context: COVID-19 samples collected from the United States, Italy and Spain covered acute and convalescent phases. PBMCs, B-cell-depleted T cells, or T cells provided the cDNA or gDNA that made up the material.

This clone was observed a single time. The same CDR3 also results from other DNA sequences found in this sample. Clones were sequenced by immunoSEQ multiplex PCR, and TCRdb holds only the in-frame ones, with some missing. The table shows 250,000 to 300,000 clones, with around 90% occurring only once. The germline CDR1 and CDR2 sequences are GTSNPN and SVGIG (reference sequence). V lost 3 bases and J 0 bases, leaving 6 bases between the germline ends. This CDR3 spans 12 amino acids. The chain has TRBV30 and TRBJ2-7; the D is unclear. The receptor was derived from a woman between 55 and 75 years old with COVID-19, enrolled during active disease. The sequenced material came from peripheral blood. CDR3 coding DNA: TGTGCCTGGAGCCCTAGCTCCTACGAGCAGTACTTC. As protein: CAWSPSSYEQYF. Full variable domain (missing parts from reference TRBV30 and TRBJ2-7): SQTIHQWPATLVQPVGSPLSLECTVEGTSNPNLYWYRQAAGRGLQLLFYSVGIGQISSEVPQNLSASRPQDRQFILSSKKLLLSDSGFYLCAWSPSSYEQYFGPGTRLTVT.